The entry below describes one T cell receptor beta chain. Its antigen is unidentified. Across several immunoSEQ plates, the genomic DNA of each subset was split evenly. The protocol was immunoSEQ multiplex PCR, while the TCRdb copy is restricted to in-frame clones and leaves out a portion. The sample carries some 2.4 million clones, under 95% recorded once. The CDR3 runs 17 residues. After removal of 5 bases from V and 3 bases from J, the junction contained 8 bases not matched to a gene. CDR1 and CDR2 (germline): MDHEN, SYDVKM. This record belongs to a study of shared clonotypes between healthy human individuals. Study-wide results and caveats: The sampled material consisted only of blood, and tissue repertoires are likely to differ. At large depth, rarefaction still showed sorted-subset sequencing to be incomplete.

The rearrangement joins TRBV28 to TRBJ2-3; 13 bases match TRBD2. Sequencing was done on a sample of naive CD4+ T cells from PBMCs. Subset reported: CD45RA+ positively selected. This sequence originates from a man aged 18 to 30 in good health. Some clones in this sample may be carry-over from other donors' samples. CDR3 in DNA: TGTGCCAGCAGTGTTACCCCGGGACTAGCGGGGACAGATACGCAGTATTTT. It yields the protein CASSVTPGLAGTDTQYF.